This T cell receptor beta chain was retrieved from a study of T cells in women clearing cervical HPV infection. Findings and limits, study-wide: TRBV6-7 relative abundance averaged roughly 0.099% in cases and 0.15% to 0.2% in controls.

The ends were cut back, 1 base at V and 3 bases at J, with 7 bases in the middle. From germline, CDR1 is DFQATT and CDR2 SNEGSKA (reference sequence). CDR3 length: 12 residues. Clones were read by immunoSEQ multiplex PCR, and TCRdb kept only the in-frame ones, dropping some. This table holds about 20,000 clones. Comment on this clone: Its cognate antigen is unknown. The CDR3 goes on 3 residues after the read ends, and that part is filled in from the germline J gene.

The V call is TRBV20-1, the J call TRBJ2-7; no firm D call. This clonotype was sampled from a woman between 18 and 70 years old with a cervical HPV16 infection that either progressed to CIN3+ or cleared (not recorded which). The source material was blood buffy coat. The CDR3 DNA, read in part, is TGCAGTGCTAGAGGGCAAGTCTACGAG. Its translation: CSARGQVYE. The full CDR3 reads CSARGQVYEQYF.